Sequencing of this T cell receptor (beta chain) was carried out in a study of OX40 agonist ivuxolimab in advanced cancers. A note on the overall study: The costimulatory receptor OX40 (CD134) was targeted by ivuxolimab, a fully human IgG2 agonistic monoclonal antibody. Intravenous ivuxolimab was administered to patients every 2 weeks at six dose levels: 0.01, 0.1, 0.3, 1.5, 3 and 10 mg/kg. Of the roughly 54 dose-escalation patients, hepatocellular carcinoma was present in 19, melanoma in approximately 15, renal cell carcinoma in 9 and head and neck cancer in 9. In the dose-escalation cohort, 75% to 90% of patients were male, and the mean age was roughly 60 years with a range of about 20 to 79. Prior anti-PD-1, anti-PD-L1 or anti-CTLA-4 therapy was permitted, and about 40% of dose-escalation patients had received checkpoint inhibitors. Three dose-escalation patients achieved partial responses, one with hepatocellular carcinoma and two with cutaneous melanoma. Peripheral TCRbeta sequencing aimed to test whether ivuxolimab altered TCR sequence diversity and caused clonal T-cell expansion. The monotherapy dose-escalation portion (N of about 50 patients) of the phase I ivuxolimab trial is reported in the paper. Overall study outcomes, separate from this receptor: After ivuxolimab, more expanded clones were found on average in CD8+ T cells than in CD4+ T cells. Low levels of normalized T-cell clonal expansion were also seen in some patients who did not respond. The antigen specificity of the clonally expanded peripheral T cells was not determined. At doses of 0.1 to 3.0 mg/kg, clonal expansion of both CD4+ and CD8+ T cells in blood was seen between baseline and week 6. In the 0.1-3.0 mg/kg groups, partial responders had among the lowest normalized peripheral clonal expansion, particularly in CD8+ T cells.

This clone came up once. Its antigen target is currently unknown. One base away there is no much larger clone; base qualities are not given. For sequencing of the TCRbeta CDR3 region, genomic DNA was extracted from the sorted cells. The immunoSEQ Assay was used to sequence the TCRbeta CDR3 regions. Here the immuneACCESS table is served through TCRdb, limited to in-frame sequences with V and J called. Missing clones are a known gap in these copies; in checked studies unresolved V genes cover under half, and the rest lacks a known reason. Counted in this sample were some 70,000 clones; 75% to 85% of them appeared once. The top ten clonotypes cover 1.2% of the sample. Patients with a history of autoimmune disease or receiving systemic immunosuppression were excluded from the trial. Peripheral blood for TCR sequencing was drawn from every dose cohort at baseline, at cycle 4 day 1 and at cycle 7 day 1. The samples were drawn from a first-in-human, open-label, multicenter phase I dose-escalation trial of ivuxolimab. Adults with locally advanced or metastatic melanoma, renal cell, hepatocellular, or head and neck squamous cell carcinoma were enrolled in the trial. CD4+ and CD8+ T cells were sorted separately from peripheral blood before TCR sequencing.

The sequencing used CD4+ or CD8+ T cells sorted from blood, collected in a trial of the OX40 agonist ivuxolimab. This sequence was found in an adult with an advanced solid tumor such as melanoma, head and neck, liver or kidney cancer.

This receptor has the CDR3 CSVGTQYF. The DNA is TGCAGCGTTGGGACCCAGTACTTC. Rearrangement joined TRBV29-1 to TRBJ2-5; the D gene lacks a confident call. CDR3 length: 8 amino acids, cysteine to phenylalanine. Here the CDR3 DNA is all that survives: 24 bases in frame from base 1. The germline ends are 1 base apart after V is trimmed by 4 bases and J by 7 bases. The germline V gene encodes CDR1 SQVTM and CDR2 ANQGSEA.